The rows below give T cell receptor beta chains drawn from one sample of a study of T cells in Graves' hyperthyroidism and ophthalmopathy. MiXCR, applied by TCRdb to the multiplex PCR reads, yields one record per CDR3 protein. The table includes a few hundred thousand distinct CDR3 sequences, 25% detected once. Sequenced: blood. These receptors were taken from a man aged 50 to 59 with Graves' hyperthyroidism. Each CDR3 is given with its conserved first and last residue. A D gene is named only where the DNA matches it firmly. Part of the rows lack a size; the others show once, few, many or a class for expanded clones.

v_call,d_call,j_call,clone_size,cdr3_aa,cdr3_nt
TRBV30,-,TRBJ2-3,few,CAWRQSADTQYF,TGTGCCTGGAGGCAATCCGCAGATACGCAGTATTTT
TRBV12-5,-,TRBJ2-1,-,CASGLRGAPYNEQFF,TGTGCTAGTGGTTTACGGGGGGCTCCCTACAATGAGCAGTTCTTC
TRBV18,TRBD1,TRBJ1-4,-,CASSPIIGGNEKLFF,TGTGCCAGCTCACCGATCATAGGGGGCAACGAAAAACTGTTTTTT
TRBV6-1,-,TRBJ2-2,-,CASSEGAGGGWELFF,TGTGCCAGCAGTGAAGGGGCAGGCGGAGGGTGGGAGCTGTTTTTT
TRBV9,TRBD1,TRBJ1-2,-,CASSVDRGGDYTF,TGTGCCAGCAGCGTGGACAGGGGTGGTGACTACACCTTC
TRBV7-3,-,TRBJ2-1,-,CATSDARASYNEQFF,TGTGCCACCAGTGATGCCCGGGCGAGTTACAATGAGCAGTTCTTC
TRBV2,-,TRBJ2-4,-,CASSALSGAKNIQYF,TGTGCCAGCAGTGCCTTGAGTGGGGCCAAAAACATTCAGTACTTC
TRBV19,TRBD2,TRBJ2-2,-,CASSIVLPSGNTGELFF,TGTGCCAGTAGTATTGTGTTGCCTAGCGGGAACACCGGGGAGCTGTTTTTT
TRBV28,TRBD2,TRBJ2-5,many,CASMIGEREGRETQYF,TGTGCCAGCATGATTGGGGAGCGGGAGGGCCGGGAGACCCAGTACTTC
TRBV7-2,TRBD2,TRBJ2-7,-,CASSLGLAGFYEQYF,TGTGCCAGCAGCTTGGGACTAGCGGGGTTCTACGAGCAGTACTTC
TRBV14,-,TRBJ2-1,-,CACSQSGLYNEQFF,TGTGCCTGCAGCCAATCCGGGCTATACAATGAGCAGTTCTTC
TRBV27,TRBD2,TRBJ2-1,few,CASGGLAGGDEQFF,TGTGCCAGCGGGGGACTAGCGGGAGGGGATGAGCAGTTCTTC
TRBV7-2,-,TRBJ2-2,-,CASSQDWTGELFF,TGTGCCAGCAGCCAGGACTGGACCGGGGAGCTGTTTTTT
TRBV2,TRBD1,TRBJ2-1,many,CASRLQGPSYNEQFF,TGTGCCAGCAGACTACAGGGGCCCTCCTACAATGAGCAGTTCTTC
TRBV5-1,-,TRBJ2-5,once,CASSLWHYQETQYF,TGCGCCAGCAGCCTCTGGCACTACCAAGAGACCCAGTACTTC
TRBV5-8,-,TRBJ1-2,-,CASSFGTVSNYGYTF,TGTGCCAGCAGCTTTGGTACGGTGTCTAACTATGGCTACACCTTC
TRBV30,TRBD2,TRBJ2-1,-,CARSESGRGSGSYNEQFF,TGTGCCCGGTCTGAAAGCGGGAGGGGTTCCGGTTCCTACAATGAGCAGTTCTTC
TRBV29-1,-,TRBJ1-1,few,CSPGTGNTEAFF,TGCAGCCCCGGGACTGGGAACACTGAAGCTTTCTTT
TRBV7-9,TRBD1,TRBJ2-7,many,CASSSTGQGRAEQYF,TGTGCCAGCAGCTCGACCGGACAGGGTAGGGCCGAGCAGTACTTC
TRBV19,TRBD1,TRBJ1-1,few,CASKDRVYTEAFF,TGTGCCAGTAAGGACAGGGTCTACACTGAAGCTTTCTTT
TRBV7-2,TRBD1,TRBJ1-5,few,CASSLTGSGTGNNQPQHF,TGTGCCAGCAGCTTAACAGGTTCCGGGACAGGGAACAATCAGCCCCAGCATTTT
TRBV28,-,TRBJ2-4,-,CASSLSLNIQYF,TGTGCCAGCAGTTTATCCCTGAACATTCAGTACTTC
TRBV12-3/TRBV12-4,-,TRBJ2-7,-,CASWAQPTSEQYF,TGTGCCAGCTGGGCCCAACCTACGTCCGAGCAGTACTTC
TRBV4-1,-,TRBJ2-1,-,CASSQDSEGHEQFF,TGCGCCAGCAGCCAAGATAGCGAGGGCCATGAGCAGTTCTTC
TRBV19,-,TRBJ1-5,-,CASSIGQSRNQPQHF,TGTGCCAGTAGTATAGGGCAGTCTCGCAATCAGCCCCAGCATTTT
TRBV2,-,TRBJ2-3,many,CASTGLGTDTQYF,TGTGCCAGCACTGGGCTTGGTACAGATACGCAGTATTTT
TRBV2,-,TRBJ2-3,few,CASIFRDFTDTQYF,TGTGCCAGCATTTTTAGGGATTTCACAGATACGCAGTATTTT
TRBV19,-,TRBJ2-7,-,CASSPGPYYEQYF,TGTGCCAGTAGCCCGGGACCTTACTACGAGCAGTACTTC
TRBV20-1,-,TRBJ2-1,many,CSALDTGSSYNEQFF,TGCAGTGCTTTAGACACTGGCAGCTCCTACAATGAGCAGTTCTTC
TRBV11-1,-,TRBJ2-1,few,CASSLPPGLQFF,TGTGCCAGCAGCTTGCCCCCCGGATTGCAGTTCTTC
TRBV10-3,-,TRBJ2-7,many,CAISEAGTGTYEQYF,TGTGCCATCAGTGAGGCCGGGACTGGGACCTACGAGCAGTACTTC
TRBV5-1,-,TRBJ2-3,many,CASSLAPRDTQYF,TGCGCCAGCAGCTTGGCCCCTAGGGATACGCAGTATTTT
TRBV19,-,TRBJ1-1,-,CASSINQGMGTEAFF,TGTGCCAGTAGTATAAACCAGGGGATGGGCACTGAAGCTTTCTTT